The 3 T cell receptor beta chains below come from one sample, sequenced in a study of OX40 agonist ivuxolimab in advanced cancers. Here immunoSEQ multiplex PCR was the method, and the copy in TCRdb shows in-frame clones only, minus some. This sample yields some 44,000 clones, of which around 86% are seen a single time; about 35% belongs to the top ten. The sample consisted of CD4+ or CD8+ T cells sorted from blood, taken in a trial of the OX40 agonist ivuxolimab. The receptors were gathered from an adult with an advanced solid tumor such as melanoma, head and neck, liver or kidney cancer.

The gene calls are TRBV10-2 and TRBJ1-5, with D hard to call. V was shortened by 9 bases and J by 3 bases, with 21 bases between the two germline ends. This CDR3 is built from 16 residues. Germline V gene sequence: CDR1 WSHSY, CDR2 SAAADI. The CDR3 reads CASSSLVGGDNQPQHF. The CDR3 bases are TGCGCCAGTAGCTCTCTAGTGGGAGGTGACAATCAGCCCCAGCATTTT.

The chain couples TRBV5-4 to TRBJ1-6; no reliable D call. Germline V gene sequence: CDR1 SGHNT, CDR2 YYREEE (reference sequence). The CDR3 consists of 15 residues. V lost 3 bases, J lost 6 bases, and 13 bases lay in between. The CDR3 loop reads CASSSASNPNSPLHF. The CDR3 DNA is TGTGCCAGCAGCTCAGCATCGAACCCTAATTCACCCCTCCACTTT.

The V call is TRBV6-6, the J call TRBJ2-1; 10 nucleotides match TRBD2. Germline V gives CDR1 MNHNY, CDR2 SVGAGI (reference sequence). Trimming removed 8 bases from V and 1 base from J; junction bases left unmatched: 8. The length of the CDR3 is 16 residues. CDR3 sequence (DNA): TGTGCCAGCGGGGAGCGGGGGGGCCGTTCCTACAATGAGCAGTTCTTC. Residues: CASGERGGRSYNEQFF.